The 20 T cell receptor beta chains in this list originate from one sample, sequenced in a study of blood T cell repertoires in COVID-19. The protocol was immunoSEQ multiplex PCR, while the TCRdb copy is restricted to in-frame clones and leaves out a portion. The sample includes about 360,000 clones, 80% to 90% of them seen just once. The sequenced material came from PBMCs or T cells enriched from blood (not recorded which). The receptors shown here come from a young man who had recovered from COVID-19.

This clone was found once. The chain carries TRBV11-2 and TRBJ1-1, with a possible D match to TRBD1 (6 bases). The V gene's germline CDR1 is SGHAT and CDR2 FQNNGV. V was shortened by 5 bases and J by 1 base, with 11 bases between the two germline ends. This CDR3 contains 14 residues. The CDR3 sequence is CASSTGQANTEAFF. Written as DNA, the CDR3 is TGTGCCAGCAGCACGGGACAAGCGAACACTGAAGCTTTCTTT.

The J gene is TRBJ1-1, the V gene TRBV7-6; D unclear. V shed 5 bases and J shed 5 bases, with 12 bases lying between them. This CDR3 region has 13 residues. Germline V gene sequence: CDR1 SGHVS, CDR2 FNYEAQ. CDR3 nucleotides: TGTGCCAGCAGCCCCGAGGGCGGGACTGAAGCTTTCTTT. It codes for CASSPEGGTEAFF.

The V call is TRBV30, the J call TRBJ2-7; D is unresolved. The V end lost 2 bases, the J end lost 4 bases, and 12 bases lay between the germline ends. This CDR3 has 13 residues. Germline V CDR1 and CDR2: GTSNPN, SVGIG (reference sequence). This CDR3 reads CAWSLGRVYEQYF. CDR3 bases: TGTGCCTGGAGTCTGGGCCGCGTATACGAGCAGTACTTC.

This clone is deemed medium-sized. The CDR3 here is CASSQVDSVSGNTIYF. The CDR3 DNA reads TGCGCCAGCAGCCAAGTGGACAGCGTCTCTGGAAACACCATATATTTT. The J gene is TRBJ1-3, the V gene TRBV4-1, with D possibly matching TRBD1 (6 bases). Per the germline V gene, CDR1 is MGHRA and CDR2 is YSYEKL. V lost 1 base and J lost 0, with 10 bases in between. This CDR3 has 16 residues.

The V and J genes are TRBV6-2 or TRBV6-3 and TRBJ1-2; D is possibly TRBD1 (5 bases). The V gene's germline CDR1 is MNHEY and CDR2 SVGEGT. V was shortened by 6 bases and J by 8 bases, with 19 bases between the two germline ends. This CDR3 region has 14 residues. CDR3 residues: CASSKNIREGGYTF. CDR3 nucleotides: TGTGCCAGCAGCAAAAACATCAGGGAAGGAGGCTACACCTTC.

The chain has TRBV2 and TRBJ1-2; D remains ambiguous. The CDR3 is 11 residues long. Germline CDR1 SNHLY, CDR2 FYNNEI. Trimming removed 5 bases at V and 8 bases at J, with 9 bases between. CDR3 bases: TGTGCCAGCAGTCAGGAAAGGGGCTACACCTTC. It translates to CASSQERGYTF.

The chain has TRBV9 and TRBJ1-1, with D tentatively TRBD1 (5 bases). Trimming pared 0 bases from V and 6 bases from J, leaving 12 bases between. The CDR3 consists of 14 residues. CDR1 is SGDLS and CDR2 is YYNGEE in the germline V gene. Here the CDR3 reads CASSVDEGAPEAFF. Written as DNA, the CDR3 is TGTGCCAGCAGCGTAGATGAAGGGGCGCCTGAAGCTTTCTTT.

The V gene is TRBV30, the J gene TRBJ2-4; TRBD1 matches 10 bases. The J segment lost 1 base and the V segment lost 5 bases, leaving 2 bases of the junction unmatched. Germline CDR1 is GTSNPN and CDR2 is SVGIG (reference sequence). The CDR3 spans 14 residues. The CDR3 sequence is CAWGTGEAKNIQYF. Here the CDR3 DNA reads TGTGCCTGGGGGACAGGGGAGGCCAAAAACATTCAGTACTTC.

This chain connects TRBV19 to TRBJ1-5; D is ambiguous. With 3 bases removed from V and 0 bases from J, the gap between germline ends came to 12 bases. The germline V gene encodes CDR1 LNHDA and CDR2 SQIVND (reference sequence). The CDR3 runs to 16 residues. The CDR3 loop is CASSIGQVFSNQPQHF. CDR3 DNA: TGTGCCAGTAGTATCGGCCAGGTTTTTAGCAATCAGCCCCAGCATTTT.

This clone was seen a few times. The V and J genes are TRBV7-2 and TRBJ1-5; possible D gene TRBD1, 5 bases. V was pared by 1 base and J by 4 bases, with 11 bases between. This CDR3 is built from 15 residues. Germline values: CDR1 SGHTA, CDR2 FQGNSA. The chain's CDR3 is CASSLVHGGNQPQHF. In DNA form, the CDR3 reads TGTGCCAGCAGCTTAGTTCACGGGGGGAATCAGCCCCAGCATTTT. The full variable domain, completed using reference TRBV7-2 and TRBJ1-5, is GAGVSQSPSNKVTEKGKDVELRCDPISGHTALYWYRQSLGQGLEFLIYFQGNSAPDKSGLPSDRFSAERTGGSVSTLTIQRTQQEDSAVYLCASSLVHGGNQPQHFGDGTRLSIL.

V is TRBV6-5 and J is TRBJ1-2; D may be TRBD1 (5 bases). Germline CDR1 reads MNHEY; CDR2 reads SVGAGI. The CDR3 extends over 15 amino acids. Trimming removed 6 bases at V and 6 bases at J, with 20 bases between. The CDR3, as DNA: TGTGCCAGCAGCCGAGGCCGTGTGACAGTTAATGGCTACACCTTC. This gives the protein CASSRGRVTVNGYTF.

Regarding this clone: The sample has other DNA sequences that encode this CDR3 too. V usage is TRBV10-3 and J usage is TRBJ1-2; TRBD1 matches at 9 bases. V was pared by 4 bases and J by 8 bases, with 2 bases of the junction left unmatched. Germline CDR1 ENHRY, CDR2 SYGVKD. The CDR3 loop spans 12 amino acids. The CDR3 here is CAISGDRVGYTF. Written as DNA, the CDR3 is TGTGCCATCAGTGGGGACAGGGTGGGCTACACCTTC.

A word on this clone: Its ends do not fully match the called genes, so a read error is possible. The CDR3 sequence: CAGRQGDYGYTF. The CDR3 nucleotides are TGTGCCGGCAGACAGGGGGACTATGGCTACACCTTC. The V and J genes are TRBV7-2 and TRBJ1-2, with 9 bases identical to TRBD1. CDR1 SGHTA and CDR2 FQGNSA come from the germline V gene. The CDR3 covers 12 residues.

The gene calls are TRBV4-2 and TRBJ2-5, with 9 bases lining up with TRBD2. The CDR3 loop spans 14 amino acids. Trimming removed 4 bases from V and 2 bases from J; junction bases left unmatched: 2. Germline CDR1 and CDR2: LGHNA and YNFKEQ. The CDR3 DNA follows: TGTGCCAGCAGCCTAGCGGGGGATCAAGAGACCCAGTACTTC. Protein: CASSLAGDQETQYF.

This clone was counted between two and nine times. V is TRBV10-3 and J is TRBJ1-2, with D possibly being TRBD1 (5 bases). The germline gives CDR1 ENHRY, CDR2 SYGVKD. The CDR3 sequence is 13 residues long. V was clipped by 7 bases and J by 7 bases, with 16 bases between them. DNA of the CDR3: TGTGCCATCAACTCAGGGAGGGCGTTTGGCTACACCTTC. This codes for CAINSGRAFGYTF.

The chain employs TRBV6-5 and TRBJ1-6; TRBD1 matches 7 bases. J gave up 7 bases and V 6 bases, and 3 bases lay outside the gene matches. Germline loops: CDR1 MNHEY, CDR2 SVGAGI. The CDR3 is 13 amino acids. CDR3 nucleotides: TGTGCCAGCAGACAGGGGAACAATTCACCCCTCCACTTT. Protein: CASRQGNNSPLHF.

The V gene is TRBV19, the J gene TRBJ1-4; D not certain. CDR3 length equals 14 residues. Trimming removed 7 bases from V and 8 bases from J, with 17 bases in between. In germline, CDR1 is LNHDA, CDR2 SQIVND (reference sequence). The CDR3 is CASTELSRPEKLFF. CDR3 sequence (DNA): TGTGCCAGTACCGAACTCTCACGCCCAGAAAAACTGTTTTTT.

For the CDR3, the DNA is TGTGCCAGCGAAGCGGGGACGGCTAGCAATGAGCAGTTCTTC. Its translation is CASEAGTASNEQFF. V usage is TRBV6-5 and J usage is TRBJ2-1; 7 positions match TRBD2. V shed 8 bases, J shed 6 bases, and the junction held 10 bases outside the gene matches. CDR1 MNHEY and CDR2 SVGAGI come from the germline V gene. The CDR3 totals 14 residues.

The chain has TRBV11-3 and TRBJ2-3; D gene ambiguous. This CDR3 region has 16 residues. Deletions cut 1 base from V and 0 bases from J, with 11 bases between. The V gene's germline CDR1 is SGHNT and CDR2 YENEEA. This CDR3 is CASSLGYSTSTDTQYF. DNA of the CDR3: TGTGCCAGCAGCTTAGGTTACAGTACCAGCACAGATACGCAGTATTTT.

CDR3 amino acids: CASTSAANTGELFF. Here the CDR3 DNA reads TGCGCCAGCACTAGCGCCGCGAACACCGGGGAGCTGTTTTTT. This sequence joins TRBV4-1 and TRBJ2-2, with D possibly matching TRBD2 (6 bases). Trimming cost V 7 bases and J 0 bases, with 9 bases left between them. The CDR3 has 14 amino acids. Germline V gene data show CDR1 as MGHRA and CDR2 as YSYEKL.